A selection of T cell receptor beta chains follows, all from one sample in a study of regulatory T cells in long-lasting Graves disease. One entry per CDR3 protein, called by TCRdb with MiXCR from the multiplex PCR reads. The table shows 400,000 to 500,000 distinct CDR3 sequences, with roughly 15% occurring only once. Separately, the same data were catalogued under a study of T cells in Graves' hyperthyroidism and ophthalmopathy.

This material consisted of peripheral blood mononuclear cells (PBMCs), taken at new diagnosis, from a patient treated with antithyroid drugs. The source is a woman between 18 and 29 years old with Graves disease. Each CDR3 is given with its conserved first and last residue. Fields, in order: J gene, D gene, clone size, V gene, CDR3 protein, CDR3 DNA. D genes are given only for firm matches. Clone size is not always given. Where it is, it says once, few, many or a class for expanded clones.

j_gene: TRBJ1-2
d_gene: NA
abundance: few
v_gene: TRBV5-6
CDR3aa: CASSPWTARVGYTF
CDR3nt: TGTGCCAGCAGCCCGTGGACAGCTAGGGTCGGCTACACCTTC

j_gene: TRBJ2-1
d_gene: NA
abundance: many
v_gene: TRBV7-2
CDR3aa: CASSPGLSYNEQFF
CDR3nt: TGTGCCAGCAGCCCCGGACTCTCCTACAATGAGCAGTTCTTC

j_gene: TRBJ2-1
d_gene: TRBD2
abundance: NA
v_gene: TRBV28
CDR3aa: CASSFERAKITIREDEQFF
CDR3nt: TGTGCCAGCAGTTTCGAGAGAGCGAAAATAACGATACGGGAGGATGAGCAGTTCTTC

j_gene: TRBJ2-3
d_gene: NA
abundance: many
v_gene: TRBV7-2
CDR3aa: CASSLGSHRLLTDTQYF
CDR3nt: TGTGCCAGCAGCTTAGGGAGTCACCGTTTATTGACAGATACGCAGTATTTT

j_gene: TRBJ2-1
d_gene: NA
abundance: few
v_gene: TRBV18
CDR3aa: CASSPKARENYNEQFF
CDR3nt: TGTGCCAGCTCACCAAAGGCTCGCGAGAACTACAATGAGCAGTTCTTC

j_gene: TRBJ2-7
d_gene: TRBD1
abundance: many
v_gene: TRBV2
CDR3aa: CASSAPRDRGRFEQYF
CDR3nt: TGTGCCAGCAGCGCCCCGAGGGACAGGGGGCGGTTCGAGCAGTACTTC

j_gene: TRBJ2-1
d_gene: TRBD2
abundance: NA
v_gene: TRBV11-1
CDR3aa: CASGASGSVDEQFF
CDR3nt: TGTGCCAGCGGGGCTAGCGGGAGTGTGGATGAGCAGTTCTTC

j_gene: TRBJ2-7
d_gene: TRBD1
abundance: NA
v_gene: TRBV30
CDR3aa: CAWSPPWTGIYEQYF
CDR3nt: TGTGCCTGGAGTCCTCCTTGGACAGGGATCTACGAGCAGTACTTC

j_gene: TRBJ2-1
d_gene: NA
abundance: NA
v_gene: TRBV6-2/TRBV6-3
CDR3aa: CASSYSVAGYNEQFF
CDR3nt: TGTGCCAGCAGTTACTCGGTGGCGGGCTACAATGAGCAGTTCTTC

j_gene: TRBJ2-7
d_gene: TRBD2
abundance: NA
v_gene: TRBV6-1
CDR3aa: CASSIGTSSYEQYF
CDR3nt: TGTGCCAGCAGTATCGGGACTAGTTCCTACGAGCAGTACTTC

j_gene: TRBJ2-1
d_gene: TRBD1
abundance: NA
v_gene: TRBV10-2
CDR3aa: CASRDGTGNPYNEQFF
CDR3nt: TGCGCCAGCAGGGACGGGACAGGCAATCCCTACAATGAGCAGTTCTTC

j_gene: TRBJ2-7
d_gene: NA
abundance: NA
v_gene: TRBV27
CDR3aa: CASSFDGPTYEQYF
CDR3nt: TGTGCCAGCAGTTTTGACGGTCCGACCTACGAGCAGTACTTC

j_gene: TRBJ2-1
d_gene: TRBD2
abundance: many
v_gene: TRBV7-8
CDR3aa: CASSPQRERDEQFF
CDR3nt: TGTGCCAGCAGCCCTCAGCGGGAGCGCGATGAGCAGTTCTTC

j_gene: TRBJ1-3
d_gene: NA
abundance: NA
v_gene: TRBV9
CDR3aa: CASSVEQSGNTIYF
CDR3nt: TGTGCCAGCAGCGTAGAACAGTCTGGAAACACCATATATTTT

j_gene: TRBJ2-3
d_gene: TRBD1
abundance: NA
v_gene: TRBV6-2/TRBV6-3
CDR3aa: CASRVGTGTDTQYF
CDR3nt: TGTGCCAGCAGGGTGGGGACAGGCACAGATACGCAGTATTTT

j_gene: TRBJ2-1
d_gene: TRBD2
abundance: many
v_gene: TRBV7-9
CDR3aa: CASSQGAGVSNEQFF
CDR3nt: TGTGCCAGCAGCCAGGGTGCGGGAGTCAGCAATGAGCAGTTCTTC

j_gene: TRBJ2-2
d_gene: NA
abundance: NA
v_gene: TRBV29-1
CDR3aa: CSVTGQNTGELFF
CDR3nt: TGCAGCGTAACGGGACAGAACACCGGGGAGCTGTTTTTT

j_gene: TRBJ2-4
d_gene: NA
abundance: many
v_gene: TRBV2
CDR3aa: CASSADGNIQYF
CDR3nt: TGTGCCAGCAGTGCGGACGGAAACATTCAGTACTTC

j_gene: TRBJ1-1
d_gene: NA
abundance: NA
v_gene: TRBV20-1
CDR3aa: CSARDGRGTEAFF
CDR3nt: TGCAGTGCTAGAGATGGGAGGGGCACTGAAGCTTTCTTT

j_gene: TRBJ2-5
d_gene: NA
abundance: few
v_gene: TRBV18
CDR3aa: CASSSLIGLIASQETQYF
CDR3nt: TGTGCCAGCTCATCGTTGATTGGATTAATAGCAAGCCAAGAGACCCAGTACTTC

j_gene: TRBJ1-4
d_gene: NA
abundance: NA
v_gene: TRBV12-3/TRBV12-4
CDR3aa: CASSLASGARRDEKLFF
CDR3nt: TGTGCCAGCAGTTTAGCTTCGGGGGCCCGGCGGGATGAAAAACTGTTTTTT

j_gene: TRBJ1-1
d_gene: NA
abundance: many
v_gene: TRBV12-3/TRBV12-4
CDR3aa: CASSLNDRAFF
CDR3nt: TGTGCCAGCAGTCTGAATGATAGAGCTTTCTTT

j_gene: TRBJ2-4
d_gene: NA
abundance: many
v_gene: TRBV28
CDR3aa: CASSSNTQIRLAKNIQYF
CDR3nt: TGTGCCAGCAGTTCTAACACACAGATACGTCTAGCCAAAAACATTCAGTACTTC